The clone carrying this T cell receptor beta chain appeared many times. From the RACE reads, TCRdb called clonotypes with MiXCR, one entry per CDR3 protein. The sample shows about 69,000 distinct CDR3 sequences, 10% to 13% of them seen only once. These data come from a study of human T cells and chemical hapten exposure. V gave up 3 bases and J gave up 2 bases; unmatched junction bases: 3. There are 15 residues in the CDR3. Germline assignment: CDR1 KGHSH and CDR2 LQKENI. Time point in this sample: patch test 2, 6 weeks after DPC sensitization. The treatment here: therapeutic diphenylcyclopropenone sensitization with weekly scalp DPC.

Sequencing used whole blood, obtained in connection with sensitization to the hapten diphenylcyclopropenone (DPC). The chain joins TRBV18 to TRBJ2-1; the match to TRBD2 covers 8 bases. The origin of this receptor is a woman in her forties or fifties with alopecia areata. Some clones in this sample may be carry-over from other donors' samples. The CDR3 sequence is CASSPSSGPYNEQFF. The CDR3 bases are TGTGCCAGCTCACCTTCTAGCGGGCCCTACAATGAGCAGTTCTTC. The complete variable domain, with remaining parts taken from reference TRBV18 and TRBJ2-1, reads NAGVMQNPRHLVRRRGQEARLRCSPMKGHSHVYWYRQLPEEGLKFMVYLQKENIIDESGMPKERFSAEFPKEGPSILRIQQVVRGDSAAYFCASSPSSGPYNEQFFGPGTRLTVL.